These T cell receptor beta chains were read from a single sample in a study of T-cell reconstitution after alpha-beta-depleted transplantation in children. TCRdb analysed the PCR reads with MiXCR anew, one entry per CDR3 protein. This sample yields some 250,000 distinct CDR3 sequences, of which around 11% are seen a single time; 2% to 3% belongs to the top ten. The sequencing here drew on PBMCs from the stem cell graft donor, taken from the stem cell graft. All receptors derive from a human donor who donated a stem cell graft to a child with acute lymphoblastic leukemia. Both conserved end residues are part of each CDR3.

length: 19
V: TRBV5-1
J: TRBJ2-7
CDR3: CASSLYLSGGGLPSYEQYF

length: 16
V: TRBV7-2
J: TRBJ1-1
CDR3: CASSLSVRTGNTEAFF

length: 14
V: TRBV27
J: TRBJ2-7
CDR3: CASSLVQGPYEQYF

length: 14
V: TRBV7-9
J: TRBJ1-6
CDR3: CASSLGGNNSPLHF

length: 14
V: TRBV12-3/TRBV12-4
J: TRBJ2-1
CDR3: CASSHVGRVDEQFF

length: 14
V: TRBV18
J: TRBJ1-5
CDR3: CASSPDRHNQPQHF

length: 12
V: TRBV20-1
J: TRBJ2-3
CDR3: CSASGGREAQYF

length: 14
V: TRBV5-1
J: TRBJ2-1
CDR3: CASSSGQLYNEQFF

length: 13
V: TRBV2
J: TRBJ2-5
CDR3: CASTRLVKETQYF

length: 16
V: TRBV7-2
J: TRBJ2-7
CDR3: CASSLALTGVSYEQYF

length: 14
V: TRBV27
J: TRBJ2-7
CDR3: CASSEPGARDEQYF

length: 15
V: TRBV9
J: TRBJ2-1
CDR3: CASSGQVTSYNEQFF

length: 15
V: TRBV6-5
J: TRBJ1-2
CDR3: CASSYSGQGDYGYTF

length: 17
V: TRBV28
J: TRBJ2-4
CDR3: CASSSLGSGLAKNIQYF

length: 14
V: TRBV10-2
J: TRBJ2-7
CDR3: CASTAIAGAYEQYF

length: 16
V: TRBV25-1
J: TRBJ1-2
CDR3: CASSEWGQGPSVGYTF

length: 15
V: TRBV7-2
J: TRBJ1-3
CDR3: CASSQEQDSGNTIYF